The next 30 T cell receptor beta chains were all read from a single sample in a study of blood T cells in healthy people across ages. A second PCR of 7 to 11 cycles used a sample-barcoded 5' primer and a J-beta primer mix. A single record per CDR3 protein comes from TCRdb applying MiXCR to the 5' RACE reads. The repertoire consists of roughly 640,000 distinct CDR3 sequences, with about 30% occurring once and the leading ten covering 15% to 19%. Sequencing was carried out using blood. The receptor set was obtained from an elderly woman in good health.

CDR3 amino acids: CSVENEAGAPQFF. CDR3 coding DNA: TGCAGCGTTGAAAACGAGGCGGGCGCTCCTCAGTTCTTC. The chain couples TRBV29-1 to TRBJ2-1; D perhaps matches TRBD2 (5 bases). The CDR3 extends over 13 amino acids. Trimming removed 2 bases from V and 13 bases from J, with 18 bases in between. CDR1 SQVTM and CDR2 ANQGSEA come from the germline V gene.

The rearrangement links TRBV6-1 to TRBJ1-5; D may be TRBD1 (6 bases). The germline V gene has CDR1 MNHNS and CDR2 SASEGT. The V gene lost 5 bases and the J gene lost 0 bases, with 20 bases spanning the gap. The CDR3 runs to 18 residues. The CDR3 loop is CASSTLPGQLYSNQPQHF. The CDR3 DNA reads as TGTGCCAGCAGTACCCTTCCGGGACAACTCTATAGCAATCAGCCCCAGCATTTT.

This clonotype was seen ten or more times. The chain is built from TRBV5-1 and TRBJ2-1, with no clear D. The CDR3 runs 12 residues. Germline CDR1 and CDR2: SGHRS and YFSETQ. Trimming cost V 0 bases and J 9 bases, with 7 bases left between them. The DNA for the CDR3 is TGCGCCAGCAGCTTGGGACTCGTTGAGCAGTTCTTC. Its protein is CASSLGLVEQFF.

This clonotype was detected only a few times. CDR3 loop: CASSKERQDHYGYTF. The CDR3, as DNA: TGTGCCAGCAGCAAAGAGAGACAGGACCACTATGGCTACACCTTC. V usage is TRBV21-1 and J usage is TRBJ1-2; no check of the table's D call, TRBD1, against the DNA was made. TRBV21-1 is a pseudogene. This CDR3 has 15 residues.

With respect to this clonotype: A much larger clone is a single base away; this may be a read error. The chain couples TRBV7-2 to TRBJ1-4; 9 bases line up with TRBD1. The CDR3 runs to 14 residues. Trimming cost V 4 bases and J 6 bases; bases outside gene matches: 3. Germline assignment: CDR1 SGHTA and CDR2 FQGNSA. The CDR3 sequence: CASSSGTGYEKLFF. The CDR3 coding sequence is TGTGCCAGCAGCTCCGGGACAGGGTATGAAAAACTGTTTTTT.

CDR3 in DNA: TGCAGTGCACTACTGACAGAGAGCTCCTACAATGAGCAGTACTTC. It is translated as CSALLTESSYNEQYF. V and J are TRBV20-1 and TRBJ2-1; maybe TRBD1 (5 bases). The DNA end lines up better with TRBJ2-7; the J call may be wrong. Looked up from germline, CDR1 is DFQATT and CDR2 is SNEGSKA (reference sequence). The CDR3 is 15 residues long.

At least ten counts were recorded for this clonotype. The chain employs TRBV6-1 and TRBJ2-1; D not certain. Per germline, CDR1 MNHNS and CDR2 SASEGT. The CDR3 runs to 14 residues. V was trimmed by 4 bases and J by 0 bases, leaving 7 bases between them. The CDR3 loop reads CASSAWSSYNEQFF. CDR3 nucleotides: TGTGCCAGCAGTGCCTGGAGCTCCTACAATGAGCAGTTCTTC.

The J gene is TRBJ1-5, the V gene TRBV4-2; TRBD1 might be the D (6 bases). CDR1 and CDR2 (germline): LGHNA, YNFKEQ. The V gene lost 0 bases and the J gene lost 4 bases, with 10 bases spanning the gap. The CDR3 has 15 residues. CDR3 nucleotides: TGTGCCAGCAGCCAAGATCTCCAGGGGAATCAGCCCCAGCATTTT. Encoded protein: CASSQDLQGNQPQHF.

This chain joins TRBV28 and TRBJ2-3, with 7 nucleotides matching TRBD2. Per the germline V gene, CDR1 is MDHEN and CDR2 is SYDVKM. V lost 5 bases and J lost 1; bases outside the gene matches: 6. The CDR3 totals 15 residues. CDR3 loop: CASSSMGGGTDTQYF. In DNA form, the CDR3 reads TGTGCCAGCAGTAGTATGGGGGGGGGCACAGATACGCAGTATTTT. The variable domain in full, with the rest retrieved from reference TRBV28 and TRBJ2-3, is DVKVTQSSRYLVKRTGEKVFLECVQDMDHENMFWYRQDPGLGLRLIYFSYDVKMKEKGDIPEGYSVSREKKERFSLILESASTNQTSMYLCASSSMGGGTDTQYFGPGTRLTVL.

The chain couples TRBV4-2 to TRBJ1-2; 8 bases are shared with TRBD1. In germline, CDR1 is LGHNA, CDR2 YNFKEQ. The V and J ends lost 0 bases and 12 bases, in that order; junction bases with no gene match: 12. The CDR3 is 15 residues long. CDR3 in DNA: TGTGCCAGCAGCCAAGATGGACAGGGAGGTGATTTCCACACCTTC. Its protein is CASSQDGQGGDFHTF.

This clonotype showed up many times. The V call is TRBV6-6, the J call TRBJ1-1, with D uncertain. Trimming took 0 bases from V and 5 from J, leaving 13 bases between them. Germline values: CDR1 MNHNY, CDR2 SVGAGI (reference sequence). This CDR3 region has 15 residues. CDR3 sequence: CASSYSPFGPTEAFF. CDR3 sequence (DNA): TGTGCCAGCAGTTACTCCCCGTTCGGCCCGACTGAAGCTTTCTTT.

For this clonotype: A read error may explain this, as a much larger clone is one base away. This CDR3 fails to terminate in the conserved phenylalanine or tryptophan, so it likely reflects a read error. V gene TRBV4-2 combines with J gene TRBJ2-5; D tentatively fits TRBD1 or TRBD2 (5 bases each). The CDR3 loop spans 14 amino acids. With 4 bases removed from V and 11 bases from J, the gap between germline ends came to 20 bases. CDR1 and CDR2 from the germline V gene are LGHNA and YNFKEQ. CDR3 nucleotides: TGTGCCAGCAGCCCCACCGGGACCAAGTGGGAGCAGTACTGC. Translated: CASSPTGTKWEQYC.

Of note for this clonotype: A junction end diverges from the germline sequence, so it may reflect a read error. The CDR3: CANSLGRSTDTQYF. For the CDR3, the DNA is TGCGCCAACAGCTTGGGCAGGAGCACAGATACGCAGTATTTT. V gene TRBV5-1 combines with J gene TRBJ2-3, with no clear D. The CDR3 has 14 amino acids. The germline CDR1 and CDR2 sequences are SGHRS and YFSETQ.

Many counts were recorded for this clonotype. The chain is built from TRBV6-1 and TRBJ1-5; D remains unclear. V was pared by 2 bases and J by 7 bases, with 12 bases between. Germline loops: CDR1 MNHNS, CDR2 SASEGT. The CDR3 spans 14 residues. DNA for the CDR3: TGTGCCAGCAGTGAACCAGGTCACACCCAGCCCCAGCATTTT. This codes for CASSEPGHTQPQHF.

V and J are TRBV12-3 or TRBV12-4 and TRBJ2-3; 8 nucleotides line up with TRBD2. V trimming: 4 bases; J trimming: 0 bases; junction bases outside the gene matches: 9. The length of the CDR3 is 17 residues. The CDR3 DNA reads TGTGCCAGCAGTTCCGACGGGACTAGAGGGAGCACAGATACGCAGTATTTT. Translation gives CASSSDGTRGSTDTQYF.

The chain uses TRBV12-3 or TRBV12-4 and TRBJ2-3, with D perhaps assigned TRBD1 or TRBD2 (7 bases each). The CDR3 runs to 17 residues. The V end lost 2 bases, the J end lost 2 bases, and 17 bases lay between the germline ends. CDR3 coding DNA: TGTGCCAGCAGTTTAAGGGGGCTCGGGGGGATCACAGATACGCAGTATTTT. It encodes CASSLRGLGGITDTQYF.

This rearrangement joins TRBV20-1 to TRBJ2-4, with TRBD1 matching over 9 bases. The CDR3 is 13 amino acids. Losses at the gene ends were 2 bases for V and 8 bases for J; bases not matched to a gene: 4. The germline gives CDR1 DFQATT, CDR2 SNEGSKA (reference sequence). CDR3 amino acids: CSARTGGIDIQYF. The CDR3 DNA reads TGCAGTGCTAGAACAGGGGGCATCGACATTCAGTACTTC.

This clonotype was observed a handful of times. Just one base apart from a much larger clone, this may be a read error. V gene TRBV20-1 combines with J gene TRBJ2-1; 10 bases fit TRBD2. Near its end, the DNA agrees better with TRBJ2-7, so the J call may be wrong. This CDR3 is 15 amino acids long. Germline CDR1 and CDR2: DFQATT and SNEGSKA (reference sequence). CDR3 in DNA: TGCAGTGCCCAAGGACCTAGCGGGAGATACAATGAGCAGTACTTC. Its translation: CSAQGPSGRYNEQYF.

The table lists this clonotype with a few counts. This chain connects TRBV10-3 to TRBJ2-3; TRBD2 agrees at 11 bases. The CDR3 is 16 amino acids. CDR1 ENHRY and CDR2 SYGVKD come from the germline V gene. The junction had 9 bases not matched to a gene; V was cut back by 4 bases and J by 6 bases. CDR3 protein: CAISGTSGGPGDTQYF. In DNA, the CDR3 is TGTGCCATCAGTGGAACTAGCGGGGGCCCTGGGGATACGCAGTATTTT.

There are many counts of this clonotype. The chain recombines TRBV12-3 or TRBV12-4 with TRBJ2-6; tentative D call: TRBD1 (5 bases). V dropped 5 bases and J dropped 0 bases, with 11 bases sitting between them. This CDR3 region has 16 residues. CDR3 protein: CASSSTGDSGANVLTF. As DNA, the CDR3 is TGTGCCAGCAGTAGTACAGGTGACTCTGGGGCCAACGTCCTGACTTTC.

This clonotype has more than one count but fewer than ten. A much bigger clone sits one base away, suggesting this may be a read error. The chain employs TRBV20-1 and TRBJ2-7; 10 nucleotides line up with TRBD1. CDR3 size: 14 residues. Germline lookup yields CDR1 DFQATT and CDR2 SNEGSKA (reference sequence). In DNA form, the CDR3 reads TGCAGGGGGTTGGGACAGGGGTCCTCCTACGAGCAGTACTTC. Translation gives CRGLGQGSSYEQYF.

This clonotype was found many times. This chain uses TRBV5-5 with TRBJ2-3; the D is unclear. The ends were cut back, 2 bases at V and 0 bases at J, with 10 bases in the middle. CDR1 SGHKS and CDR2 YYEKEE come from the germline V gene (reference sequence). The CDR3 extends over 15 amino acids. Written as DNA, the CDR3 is TGTGCCAGCAGCTTTCGCCCAGCAAGCACAGATACGCAGTATTTT. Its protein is CASSFRPASTDTQYF.

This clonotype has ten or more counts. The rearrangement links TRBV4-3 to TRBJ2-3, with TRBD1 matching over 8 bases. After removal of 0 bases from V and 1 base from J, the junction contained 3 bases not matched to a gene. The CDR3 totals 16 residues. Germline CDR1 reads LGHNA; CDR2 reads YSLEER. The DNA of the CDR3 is TGCGCCAGCAGCCAAGATTACAGGGGGGGCACAGATACGCAGTATTTT. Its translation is CASSQDYRGGTDTQYF.

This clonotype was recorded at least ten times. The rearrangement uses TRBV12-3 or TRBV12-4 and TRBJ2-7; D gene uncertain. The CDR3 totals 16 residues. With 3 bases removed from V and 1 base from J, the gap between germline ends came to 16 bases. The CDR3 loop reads CASSFGQSSWSYEQYF. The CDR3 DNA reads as TGTGCCAGCAGTTTTGGCCAATCCTCCTGGTCCTACGAGCAGTACTTC.

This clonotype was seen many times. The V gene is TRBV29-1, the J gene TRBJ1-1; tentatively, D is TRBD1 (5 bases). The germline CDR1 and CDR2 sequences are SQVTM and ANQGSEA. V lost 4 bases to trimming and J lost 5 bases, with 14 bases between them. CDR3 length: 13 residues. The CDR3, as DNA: TGCAGCGTTGCTGGGGCAGTTGGTACTGAAGCTTTCTTT. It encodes CSVAGAVGTEAFF.

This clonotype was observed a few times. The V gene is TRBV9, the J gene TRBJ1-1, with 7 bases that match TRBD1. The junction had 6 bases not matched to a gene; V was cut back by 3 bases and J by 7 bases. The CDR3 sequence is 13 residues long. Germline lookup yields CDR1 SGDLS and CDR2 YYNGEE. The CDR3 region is CASSATGSYEAFF. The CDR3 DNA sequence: TGTGCCAGCAGCGCGACAGGGTCCTATGAAGCTTTCTTT.

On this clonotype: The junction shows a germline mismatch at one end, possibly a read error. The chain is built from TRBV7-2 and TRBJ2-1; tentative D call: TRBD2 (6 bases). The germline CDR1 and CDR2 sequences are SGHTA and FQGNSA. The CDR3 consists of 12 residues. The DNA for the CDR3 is TGTGTCAGCGGCCCGGCGGGAAATGAGCAGTTCTTC. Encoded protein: CVSGPAGNEQFF.

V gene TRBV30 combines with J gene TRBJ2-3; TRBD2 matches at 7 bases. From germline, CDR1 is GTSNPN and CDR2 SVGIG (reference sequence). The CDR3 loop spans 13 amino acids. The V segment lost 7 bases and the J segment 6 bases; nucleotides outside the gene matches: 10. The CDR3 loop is CAYGLGGPDTQYF. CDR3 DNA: TGTGCCTACGGACTAGGAGGGCCCGATACGCAGTATTTT.

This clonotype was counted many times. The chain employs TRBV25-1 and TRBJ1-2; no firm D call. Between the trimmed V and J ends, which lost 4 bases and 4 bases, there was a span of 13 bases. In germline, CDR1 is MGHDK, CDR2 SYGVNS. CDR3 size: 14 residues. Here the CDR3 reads CASSGFDGSYGYTF. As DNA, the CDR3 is TGTGCCAGCAGTGGATTTGACGGAAGCTATGGCTACACCTTC.

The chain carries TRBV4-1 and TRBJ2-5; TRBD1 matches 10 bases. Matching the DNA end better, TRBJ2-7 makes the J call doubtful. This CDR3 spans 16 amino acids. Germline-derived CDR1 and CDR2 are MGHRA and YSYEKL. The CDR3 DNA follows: TGCGCCAGCAGCCCCTTTCATCCGGGACAGGGGCACGAGCAGTACTTC. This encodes CASSPFHPGQGHEQYF.